These 31 T cell receptor beta chains were all obtained from the same sample, sequenced in a study of cytomegalovirus exposure and HLA in healthy donors (dated by TCRdb to the late 2010s). The library was made by the immunoSEQ multiplex PCR assay. Here the immuneACCESS table is served through TCRdb, limited to in-frame sequences with V and J called. Missing clones are a known gap in these copies; in checked studies unresolved V genes cover under half, and the rest lacks a known reason. The sample table lists tens of thousands of clones, roughly 93% of them with a count of one. The biggest ten clones account for around 3.5% of the sample. Sequencing was carried out using PBMCs. The receptors derive from a woman aged 18-35 years in good health and CMV-seropositive.

The chain has TRBV5-5 and TRBJ1-2, with D perhaps TRBD1 (5 bases). The CDR3 runs to 15 residues. Germline-derived CDR1 and CDR2 are SGHKS and YYEKEE (reference sequence). The ends were cut back, 3 bases at V and 8 bases at J, with 20 bases in the middle. This CDR3 reads CASSSYVGQGKGYTF. The CDR3 bases are TGTGCCAGCAGCTCGTACGTTGGGCAGGGTAAAGGCTACACCTTC.

The chain carries TRBV7-2 and TRBJ2-2; TRBD1 matches 11 bases. This CDR3 spans 16 amino acids. Germline V gene lookup returns CDR1 SGHTA and CDR2 FQGNSA. Losses at the gene ends were 1 base for V and 7 bases for J; bases not matched to a gene: 5. The CDR3 nucleotides read TGTGCCAGCAGCTTAGTCGGACAGGGGGCCGGCGGGGAGCTGTTTTTT. Its translation: CASSLVGQGAGGELFF.

This chain uses TRBV19 with TRBJ2-2, with D perhaps TRBD2 (6 bases). CDR1 LNHDA and CDR2 SQIVND come from the germline V gene (reference sequence). The CDR3 is 17 residues long. Trimming cost V 4 bases and J 6 bases, with 21 bases left between them. CDR3 nucleotides: TGTGCCAGTAGTACCCTTCTCGGGCAGGGAGGTTCCGGGGAGCTGTTTTTT. Translation: CASSTLLGQGGSGELFF.

The rearrangement links TRBV4-1 to TRBJ1-2; tentative D call: TRBD1 (6 bases). Germline values: CDR1 MGHRA, CDR2 YSYEKL. This CDR3 contains 16 residues. V was pared by 5 bases and J by 5 bases, with 21 bases between. The CDR3 is CASSFWTVTNGYGYTF. For the CDR3, the DNA is TGCGCCAGCAGCTTTTGGACAGTAACGAATGGGTATGGCTACACCTTC.

The chain has TRBV6-6 and TRBJ2-1; no clear D gene. Germline CDR1 MNHNY, CDR2 SVGAGI (reference sequence). The CDR3 is 14 residues long. Trimming removed 6 bases from V and 0 bases from J, with 9 bases in between. The CDR3 nucleotides read TGTGCCAGCAGCCCCCGCAGCTCCTACAATGAGCAGTTCTTC. As protein: CASSPRSSYNEQFF.

The CDR3 protein is CASSGDREANQPQHF. The CDR3 region has the DNA TGTGCCAGCAGCGGAGACAGGGAGGCCAATCAGCCCCAGCATTTT. The V and J genes are TRBV7-9 and TRBJ1-5; 7 nucleotides agree with TRBD1. This CDR3 spans 15 amino acids. The ends lost 5 bases at V and 3 bases at J; junction bases unmatched: 7. Germline V gene data show CDR1 as SEHNR and CDR2 as FQNEAQ (reference sequence).

V is TRBV11-2 and J is TRBJ2-1; no clear D gene. The CDR3 has 16 amino acids. V was pared by 5 bases and J by 2 bases, with 16 bases between. The germline CDR1 and CDR2 sequences are SGHAT and FQNNGV. The CDR3 region is CASSLVSQPTYNEQFF. For the CDR3, the DNA is TGTGCCAGCAGCCTGGTATCACAGCCCACCTACAATGAGCAGTTCTTC.

This rearrangement joins TRBV10-2 to TRBJ2-7; 8 nucleotides align to TRBD2. This CDR3 comprises 13 residues. Trimming removed 6 bases from V and 7 bases from J; junction bases left unmatched: 8. Germline lookup yields CDR1 WSHSY and CDR2 SAAADI. CDR3 sequence (DNA): TGCGCCAGCAGCACTTTACGGGGGGGTGAGCAGTACTTC. Translation: CASSTLRGGEQYF.

The V call is TRBV7-9, the J call TRBJ2-2; D is undetermined. There are 14 residues in the CDR3. Trimming removed 5 bases at V and 0 bases at J, with 7 bases between. Germline values: CDR1 SEHNR, CDR2 FQNEAQ (reference sequence). CDR3 in amino acids: CASSPDTNTGELFF. As DNA, the CDR3 is TGTGCCAGCAGCCCCGACACGAACACCGGGGAGCTGTTTTTT.

This chain uses TRBV7-2 with TRBJ2-7; 7 bases match TRBD2. The CDR3 is 14 residues long. Germline V gene lookup returns CDR1 SGHTA and CDR2 FQGNSA. V shed 5 bases and J 2 bases; nucleotides not matched to a gene: 6. CDR3 in amino acids: CASSLTSAAYEQYF. For the CDR3, the DNA is TGTGCCAGCAGCCTCACTAGCGCCGCCTACGAGCAGTACTTC.

J is TRBJ1-2 and V is TRBV19; TRBD1 matches at 7 bases. J gave up 8 bases and V 3 bases, and 3 bases lay outside the gene matches. The CDR3 totals 12 residues. The germline V gene encodes CDR1 LNHDA and CDR2 SQIVND (reference sequence). The DNA for the CDR3 is TGTGCCAGTAGTATTCGACAGGGCGGCTACACCTTC. Protein: CASSIRQGGYTF. Filled out from reference TRBV19 and TRBJ1-2, the complete variable domain reads DGGITQSPKYLFRKEGQNVTLSCEQNLNHDAMYWYRQDPGQGLRLIYYSQIVNDFQKGDIAEGYSVSREKKESFPLTVTSAQKNPTAFYLCASSIRQGGYTFGSGTRLTVV.

The CDR3 here is CSVQAGFGSTEAFF. CDR3 nucleotide sequence: TGCAGCGTCCAAGCAGGTTTCGGATCCACTGAAGCTTTCTTT. This rearrangement joins TRBV29-1 to TRBJ1-1; D remains unclear. The CDR3 sequence is 14 residues long. V lost 6 bases, J lost 4 bases, and 18 bases lay in between. Germline lookup yields CDR1 SQVTM and CDR2 ANQGSEA.

V usage is TRBV13 and J usage is TRBJ2-7; 8 nucleotides match TRBD2. V shed 5 bases and J 2 bases; nucleotides not matched to a gene: 8. The CDR3 covers 15 residues. CDR1 PRHDT and CDR2 FYEKMQ come from the germline V gene (reference sequence). The CDR3 spells CASSPGGAGAYEQYF. CDR3 in DNA: TGTGCCAGCAGCCCAGGTGGAGCGGGGGCCTACGAGCAGTACTTC.

The CDR3 DNA is TGTGCCAGCAGTGGGAGGCGAGGGGCGGGGGAGACCCAGTACTTC. Its translation: CASSGRRGAGETQYF. The chain employs TRBV25-1 and TRBJ2-5; the D gene is possibly TRBD2 (6 bases). The CDR3 totals 15 residues. Per the germline V gene, CDR1 is MGHDK and CDR2 is SYGVNS. Deletions cut 4 bases from V and 5 bases from J, with 17 bases between.

This chain uses TRBV5-6 with TRBJ2-1; D is perhaps TRBD1 (6 bases). Germline V gene lookup returns CDR1 SGHDT and CDR2 YYEEEE. This CDR3 has 15 residues. Trimming removed 5 bases at V and 3 bases at J, with 15 bases between. DNA of the CDR3: TGTGCCAGCAGTAAAGGGACACCTTACTACAATGAGCAGTTCTTC. Protein sequence: CASSKGTPYYNEQFF.

The chain links TRBV7-2 to TRBJ2-1; 8 bases line up with TRBD2. Germline V gene data show CDR1 as SGHTA and CDR2 as FQGNSA. J gave up 2 bases and V 0 bases, and 3 bases lay outside the gene matches. CDR3 size: 16 residues. DNA for the CDR3: TGTGCCAGCAGCTTAGCGTTTAGCGGGGCCTACAATGAGCAGTTCTTC. Translating gives CASSLAFSGAYNEQFF.

V usage is TRBV28 and J usage is TRBJ2-7; D possibly corresponds to TRBD2 (6 bases). This CDR3 region has 13 residues. V was trimmed by 8 bases and J by 1 base, leaving 12 bases between them. The germline V gene has CDR1 MDHEN and CDR2 SYDVKM. CDR3 DNA sequence: TGTGCCAGCGGGGACGGGGGATCCTACGAGCAGTACTTC. Amino acid sequence: CASGDGGSYEQYF.

The J gene is TRBJ1-2, the V gene TRBV4-1, with D perhaps matching TRBD1 (6 bases). The V end was cut by 0 bases, the J end by 13 bases, with 15 bases between. This CDR3 is 13 amino acids long. CDR1 and CDR2 from the germline V gene are MGHRA and YSYEKL. As DNA, the CDR3 is TGCGCCAGCAGCCAAGAGGCCGTGGGGACATTCACCTTC. Protein product: CASSQEAVGTFTF.

This chain links TRBV2 with TRBJ2-1; 7 positions agree with TRBD2. V was clipped by 8 bases and J by 0 bases; unmatched bases: 4. CDR1 SNHLY and CDR2 FYNNEI come from the germline V gene. The CDR3 sequence is 14 residues long. The CDR3 loop is CASGGGSSYNEQFF. CDR3 coding DNA: TGTGCCAGCGGGGGGGGGAGCTCCTACAATGAGCAGTTCTTC. The variable domain in full, with the rest retrieved from reference TRBV2 and TRBJ2-1, is EPEVTQTPSHQVTQMGQEVILRCVPISNHLYFYWYRQILGQKVEFLVSFYNNEISEKSEIFDDQFSVERPDGSNFTLKIRSTKLEDSAMYFCASGGGSSYNEQFFGPGTRLTVL.

This chain connects TRBV2 to TRBJ2-7, with 9 bases identical to TRBD2. CDR3 size: 14 residues. Losses at the gene ends were 10 bases for V and 5 bases for J; bases not matched to a gene: 12. Looked up from germline, CDR1 is SNHLY and CDR2 is FYNNEI. CDR3 sequence (DNA): TGTGCCACGCGAGCGGCGGGAGGGATCAACGAGCAGTACTTC. Protein: CATRAAGGINEQYF.

This chain connects TRBV27 to TRBJ2-1, with 7 bases matching TRBD1. The CDR3 has 14 amino acids. Germline assignment: CDR1 MNHEY and CDR2 SMNVEV (reference sequence). V lost 2 bases to trimming and J lost 3 bases; unmatched junction nucleotides: 1. The DNA for the CDR3 is TGTGCCAGCAGTTTACAGGGGGACTACAATGAGCAGTTCTTC. This translates into CASSLQGDYNEQFF.

The chain links TRBV27 to TRBJ2-2, with a tentative D call TRBD1 (5 bases). This CDR3 has 15 amino acids. Germline loops: CDR1 MNHEY, CDR2 SMNVEV (reference sequence). Trimming left V 2 bases short and J 5 bases short, with 12 bases between. In DNA, the CDR3 is TGTGCCAGCAGTTTACAGGGTTACAGTACCGGGGAGCTGTTTTTT. It specifies CASSLQGYSTGELFF.

The rearrangement joins TRBV6-1 to TRBJ1-1, with unresolved D. The CDR3 runs 13 residues. V gave up 6 bases and J gave up 3 bases, with 11 bases separating them. From germline, CDR1 is MNHNS and CDR2 SASEGT. The CDR3 loop is CASRRSGDTEAFF. CDR3 coding DNA: TGTGCCAGCAGGAGATCCGGGGACACTGAAGCTTTCTTT.

V gene TRBV5-1 combines with J gene TRBJ2-1; 10 bases are shared with TRBD2. The germline CDR1 and CDR2 sequences are SGHRS and YFSETQ. This CDR3 is built from 16 residues. Trimming at V came to 0 bases and at J to 10 bases, leaving 10 bases not matched to a gene. DNA of the CDR3: TGCGCCAGCAGCTTGGCTGGGCTAGCGGGGGCCACGGAGCAGTTCTTC. Protein: CASSLAGLAGATEQFF.

The chain recombines TRBV10-2 with TRBJ1-4; 8 nucleotides agree with TRBD1. The V and J ends lost 4 bases and 8 bases, in that order; junction bases with no gene match: 6. This CDR3 is 14 amino acids long. Germline CDR1 and CDR2: WSHSY and SAAADI. In DNA, the CDR3 is TGCGCCAGCAGTGGGACAGGGTTGGGAGAAAAACTGTTTTTT. It specifies CASSGTGLGEKLFF.

This clone occurred once. The V and J genes are TRBV7-9 and TRBJ2-7; 11 nucleotides agree with TRBD2. There are 17 residues in the CDR3. Germline V lookup: CDR1 SEHNR, CDR2 FQNEAQ (reference sequence). With 0 bases clipped from V and 2 bases from J, the junction kept 6 bases outside the gene matches. CDR3 DNA: TGTGCCAGCAGCTTAGCGGGGACTAGCGGTCACCCCTACGAGCAGTACTTC. Translating gives CASSLAGTSGHPYEQYF. Complete variable domain (other parts from reference TRBV7-9 and TRBJ2-7): DTGVSQNPRHKITKRGQNVTFRCDPISEHNRLYWYRQTLGQGPEFLTYFQNEAQLEKSRLLSDRFSAERPKGSFSTLEIQRTEQGDSAMYLCASSLAGTSGHPYEQYFGPGTRLTVT.

CDR3 sequence: CAISTGLATSYNEQFF. CDR3 nucleotides: TGTGCCATCAGCACGGGACTAGCGACATCCTACAATGAGCAGTTCTTC. This sequence joins TRBV10-3 and TRBJ2-1; 10 positions agree with TRBD2. Germline V gene data show CDR1 as ENHRY and CDR2 as SYGVKD. The trim removed 6 bases at V and 1 base at J, leaving 6 bases unmatched. The CDR3 totals 16 residues.

The chain uses TRBV4-2 and TRBJ1-2; 11 positions match TRBD1. V shed 4 bases, J shed 7 bases, and the junction held 11 bases outside the gene matches. The CDR3 is made up of 16 amino acids. The germline V gene has CDR1 LGHNA and CDR2 YNFKEQ. The CDR3 nucleotides are TGTGCCAGCAGCCCCAACCCGGGACAGGGGGGAGGTGGCTACACCTTC. This codes for CASSPNPGQGGGGYTF.

The V and J genes are TRBV7-3 and TRBJ1-1; D is uncertain. Per germline, CDR1 SGHTA and CDR2 FQGTGA. This CDR3 comprises 14 residues. The V end was cut by 1 base, the J end by 0 bases, with 6 bases between. The CDR3 region is CASSLSPVNTEAFF. CDR3 in DNA: TGTGCCAGCAGCTTAAGTCCGGTGAACACTGAAGCTTTCTTT. The full variable domain, with the rest looked up from reference TRBV7-3 and TRBJ1-1, is GAGVSQTPSNKVTEKGKYVELRCDPISGHTALYWYRQSLGQGPEFLIYFQGTGAADDSGLPNDRFFAVRPEGSVSTLKIQRTERGDSAVYLCASSLSPVNTEAFFGQGTRLTVV.

V and J are TRBV7-9 and TRBJ2-4; perhaps TRBD2 as D (7 bases). Germline loops: CDR1 SEHNR, CDR2 FQNEAQ (reference sequence). V was cut by 2 bases and J by 0 bases, with 8 bases left in between. The CDR3 covers 15 residues. The DNA for the CDR3 is TGTGCCAGCAGCTTAAGGGGGGGAGCCAAAAACATTCAGTACTTC. Translated, it gives CASSLRGGAKNIQYF.

J is TRBJ2-2 and V is TRBV7-9, with D perhaps TRBD1 (6 bases). The CDR3 is made up of 19 amino acids. The ends were cut back, 3 bases at V and 0 bases at J, with 20 bases in the middle. Germline CDR1 and CDR2: SEHNR and FQNEAQ (reference sequence). CDR3 in amino acids: CASSLSGFSQGPNTGELFF. The CDR3 DNA follows: TGTGCCAGCAGCTTGTCTGGGTTTAGTCAGGGGCCGAACACCGGGGAGCTGTTTTTT. Together with reference TRBV7-9 and TRBJ2-2, the CDR3 gives the full variable domain: DTGVSQNPRHKITKRGQNVTFRCDPISEHNRLYWYRQTLGQGPEFLTYFQNEAQLEKSRLLSDRFSAERPKGSFSTLEIQRTEQGDSAMYLCASSLSGFSQGPNTGELFFGEGSRLTVL.